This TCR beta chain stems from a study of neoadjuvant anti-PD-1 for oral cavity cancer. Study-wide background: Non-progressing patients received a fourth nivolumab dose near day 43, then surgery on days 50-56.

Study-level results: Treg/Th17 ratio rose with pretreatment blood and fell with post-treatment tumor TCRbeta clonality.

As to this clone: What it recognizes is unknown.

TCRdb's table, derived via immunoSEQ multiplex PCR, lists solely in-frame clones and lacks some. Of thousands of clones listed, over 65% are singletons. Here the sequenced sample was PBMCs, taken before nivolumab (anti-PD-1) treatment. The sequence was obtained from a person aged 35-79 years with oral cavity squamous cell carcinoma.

The CDR3 sequence is CASSASPNTGLSNYGYTF. The DNA of the CDR3 is TGTGCCAGCAGCGCGAGCCCCAATACAGGTCTTTCTAACTATGGCTACACCTTC. This sequence joins TRBV7-9 and TRBJ1-2; D perhaps matches TRBD1 (5 bases). CDR3 size: 18 residues. Germline CDR1 is SEHNR and CDR2 is FQNEAQ (reference sequence). V shed 5 bases and J shed 0 bases, with 22 bases lying between them.